This passage covers 21 T cell receptor beta chains from one sample sequenced in a study of cytomegalovirus exposure and HLA in healthy donors. Both 60 Vbeta primers and 13 Jbeta primers went into the PCR. Some clones are missing from TCRdb's copy, which holds only in-frame ones; the method was immunoSEQ multiplex PCR. The sample comprises 100,000 to 150,000 clones, about two thirds of which are singletons, and under 3% rests with the top ten. Sequencing input: PBMCs. All receptors come from a woman aged 55-75 years in good health and CMV-seropositive.

CDR3 in DNA: TGCGCCAGTAACCCGGAGGGGTCCCAGCCCCAGCATTTT. It codes for CASNPEGSQPQHF. The V call is TRBV5-1, the J call TRBJ1-5, with D perhaps matching TRBD1 (5 bases). The germline gives CDR1 SGHRS, CDR2 YFSETQ. With 8 bases removed from V and 7 bases from J, the gap between germline ends came to 16 bases. This CDR3 comprises 13 residues.

V is TRBV19 and J is TRBJ1-5, with D possibly matching TRBD1 (6 bases). V lost 7 bases to trimming and J lost 1 base, with 23 bases between them. Per germline, CDR1 LNHDA and CDR2 SQIVND (reference sequence). This CDR3 is built from 18 residues. The CDR3: CASKVGQSGSSSNQPQHF. CDR3 coding DNA: TGTGCCAGTAAGGTTGGACAGTCGGGGTCGTCGAGCAATCAGCCCCAGCATTTT.

The chain carries TRBV11-3 and TRBJ2-1; maybe TRBD1 (5 bases). Germline V gene lookup returns CDR1 SGHNT and CDR2 YENEEA. With 3 bases removed from V and 7 bases from J, the gap between germline ends came to 13 bases. The CDR3 covers 14 residues. The CDR3 sequence: CASSLQGRANEQFF. CDR3 DNA sequence: TGTGCCAGCAGCTTGCAAGGCAGGGCGAATGAGCAGTTCTTC.

J is TRBJ2-7 and V is TRBV9; D not resolved. The V gene lost 0 bases and the J gene lost 2 bases, with 21 bases spanning the gap. CDR1 and CDR2 (germline): SGDLS, YYNGEE. The CDR3 consists of 18 residues. The CDR3 loop is CASSVESQPGQSPYEQYF. CDR3 nucleotide sequence: TGTGCCAGCAGCGTAGAGTCCCAACCGGGTCAGTCGCCCTACGAGCAGTACTTC.

The CDR3 sequence is CASSEAFGRGGGTQYF. The CDR3 bases are TGTGCCAGCAGTGAAGCGTTCGGGCGGGGGGGCGGTACGCAGTATTTT. This chain connects TRBV2 to TRBJ2-3; 9 bases are a match to TRBD2. Germline loops: CDR1 SNHLY, CDR2 FYNNEI. The CDR3 spans 16 residues. V trimming: 0 bases; J trimming: 8 bases; junction bases outside the gene matches: 9.

The V call is TRBV7-3, the J call TRBJ2-7; D may be TRBD1 (6 bases). V was trimmed by 4 bases and J by 5 bases, leaving 15 bases between them. There are 14 residues in the CDR3. Germline V lookup: CDR1 SGHTA, CDR2 FQGTGA. CDR3 sequence: CASSSSGHPNEQYF. CDR3 nucleotide sequence: TGTGCCAGCAGCTCTTCGGGACACCCCAACGAGCAGTACTTC.

The rearrangement uses TRBV25-1 and TRBJ2-5, with D unresolved. The CDR3 runs 11 residues. Trimming shortened V by 5 bases and J by 4 bases, and 5 bases separated the two germline ends. Germline loops: CDR1 MGHDK, CDR2 SYGVNS. The CDR3 nucleotides read TGTGCCAGCAGTATGCGAGAGACCCAGTACTTC. The encoded protein is CASSMRETQYF.

The V gene is TRBV2, the J gene TRBJ1-2; maybe TRBD1 (6 bases). The CDR3 covers 13 residues. Trimming cost V 8 bases and J 6 bases, with 16 bases left between them. Germline V gives CDR1 SNHLY, CDR2 FYNNEI. CDR3 residues: CASRGTGRNGYTF. CDR3 bases: TGTGCCAGCCGGGGAACAGGGCGCAATGGCTACACCTTC.

This sequence joins TRBV27 and TRBJ2-2, with D unresolved. The germline CDR1 and CDR2 sequences are MNHEY and SMNVEV (reference sequence). The V gene lost 5 bases and the J gene lost 3 bases, with 4 bases spanning the gap. The length of the CDR3 is 12 residues. CDR3 in DNA: TGTGCCAGCAGTCCCTACACCGGGGAGCTGTTTTTT. Translating gives CASSPYTGELFF.

This clone came up a few times. The chain has TRBV9 and TRBJ2-1, with 9 bases identical to TRBD1. Looked up from germline, CDR1 is SGDLS and CDR2 is YYNGEE. This CDR3 contains 16 residues. The junction had 10 bases not matched to a gene; V was cut back by 4 bases and J by 5 bases. In DNA, the CDR3 is TGTGCCAGCAGCTTCTTAGGACAGGGGACTAACAATGAGCAGTTCTTC. It is translated as CASSFLGQGTNNEQFF.

The chain has TRBV25-1 and TRBJ1-1, with D perhaps matching TRBD1 (5 bases). CDR1 and CDR2 (germline): MGHDK, SYGVNS. Between the trimmed V and J ends, which lost 4 bases and 5 bases, there was a span of 8 bases. CDR3 length equals 12 residues. In DNA form, the CDR3 reads TGTGCCAGCAGTGGGGGGGGGACTGAAGCTTTCTTT. Its translation is CASSGGGTEAFF.

This clone was found once. CDR3 sequence: CASSIAMVGDTRGGYTF. CDR3 DNA: TGTGCCAGTAGTATCGCGATGGTGGGAGACACCAGGGGTGGCTACACCTTC. The chain has TRBV19 and TRBJ1-2; D might be TRBD1 (6 bases). Trimming took off 3 bases at V and 7 bases at J, with 24 bases between the two ends. The length of the CDR3 is 17 residues. CDR1 is LNHDA and CDR2 is SQIVND in the germline V gene (reference sequence).

This clone was observed a few times. At one end, the junction sequence differs from germline, possibly due to a read error. The rearrangement joins TRBV6-5 to TRBJ2-5, with a tentative D call TRBD2 (7 bases). Germline values: CDR1 MNHEY, CDR2 SVGAGI. The CDR3 runs to 15 residues. The CDR3 here is CASSYWGGPQETQYF. The CDR3 DNA is TGTGCCAGCAGCTACTGGGGGGGGCCCCAGGAGACCCAGTACTTC.

This clone was observed a few times. The J gene is TRBJ1-1, the V gene TRBV20-1; D is undetermined. CDR3 length: 10 residues. Germline V CDR1 and CDR2: DFQATT, SNEGSKA (reference sequence). V shed 5 bases and J shed 6 bases, with 7 bases lying between them. The CDR3 nucleotides are TGCAGTGCTGAAGCCTCTGAAGCTTTCTTT. Translation gives CSAEASEAFF.

Concerning this clone: The same CDR3 is also encoded by other DNA sequences in this sample. The V and J genes are TRBV10-1 and TRBJ2-2, with D possibly being TRBD2 (5 bases). Per germline, CDR1 WNHNN and CDR2 SYGVQD (reference sequence). This CDR3 comprises 13 residues. Trimming shortened V by 2 bases and J by 5 bases, and 6 bases separated the two germline ends. This chain's CDR3 is CASSEGSTGELFF. The CDR3 region has the DNA TGCGCCAGCAGTGAGGGGAGTACCGGGGAGCTGTTTTTT.

CDR3 protein: CASSNGGGGNQPQHF. DNA for the CDR3: TGTGCCAGTTCCAATGGCGGGGGGGGGAATCAGCCCCAGCATTTT. The chain combines TRBV19 with TRBJ1-5; weak D call: TRBD1 (5 bases). Between the trimmed V and J ends, which lost 8 bases and 4 bases, there was a span of 18 bases. The CDR3 is 15 residues long. Germline V gene data show CDR1 as LNHDA and CDR2 as SQIVND (reference sequence).

This rearrangement joins TRBV7-3 to TRBJ1-6, with 7 bases aligning to TRBD1. CDR3 length: 17 residues. The germline V gene encodes CDR1 SGHTA and CDR2 FQGTGA. V lost 4 bases and J lost 1; bases outside the gene matches: 7. In DNA form, the CDR3 reads TGTGCCAGCAGCTCGACACAGGGGAGGTCCTATAATTCACCCCTCCACTTT. This encodes CASSSTQGRSYNSPLHF.

The chain is built from TRBV6-7 and TRBJ1-3; no definite D call. TRBV6-7 counts as an open reading frame of uncertain function. Trimming removed 2 bases from V and 4 bases from J, with 15 bases in between. This CDR3 is 16 amino acids long. The CDR3 loop reads CASSYPTLRPGNTIYF. Here the CDR3 DNA reads TGTGCCAGCAGTTACCCCACACTAAGGCCAGGAAACACCATATATTTT.

This clone was counted a few times. The chain couples TRBV7-9 to TRBJ1-2, with D unresolved. The CDR3 runs to 11 residues. Germline V gene sequence: CDR1 SEHNR, CDR2 FQNEAQ (reference sequence). In DNA, the CDR3 is TGTGGGGGAGTAGCTAACTATGGCTACACCTTC. The encoded protein is CGGVANYGYTF. The variable domain in full, completed from reference TRBV7-9 and TRBJ1-2, reads DTGVSQNPRHKITKRGQNVTFRCDPISEHNRLYWYRQTLGQGPEFLTYFQNEAQLEKSRLLSDRFSAERPKGSFSTLEIQRTEQGDSAMYLCGGVANYGYTFGSGTRLTVV.

V usage is TRBV12-1 and J usage is TRBJ1-2. TRBV12-1 is a pseudogene locus. The CDR3 is made up of 11 amino acids. CDR3 loop: CASSLNYGYTF. For the CDR3, the DNA is TGTGCCAGCAGCCTTAACTATGGCTACACCTTC.

J is TRBJ1-2 and V is TRBV4-1; the D gene is possibly TRBD1 (6 bases). Germline loops: CDR1 MGHRA, CDR2 YSYEKL. The CDR3 runs 15 residues. The V and J ends lost 3 bases and 6 bases respectively, with 17 bases between them. CDR3 sequence: CASSQGAGEWDGYTF. The CDR3 region has the DNA TGCGCCAGCAGCCAGGGGGCAGGGGAGTGGGATGGCTACACCTTC.